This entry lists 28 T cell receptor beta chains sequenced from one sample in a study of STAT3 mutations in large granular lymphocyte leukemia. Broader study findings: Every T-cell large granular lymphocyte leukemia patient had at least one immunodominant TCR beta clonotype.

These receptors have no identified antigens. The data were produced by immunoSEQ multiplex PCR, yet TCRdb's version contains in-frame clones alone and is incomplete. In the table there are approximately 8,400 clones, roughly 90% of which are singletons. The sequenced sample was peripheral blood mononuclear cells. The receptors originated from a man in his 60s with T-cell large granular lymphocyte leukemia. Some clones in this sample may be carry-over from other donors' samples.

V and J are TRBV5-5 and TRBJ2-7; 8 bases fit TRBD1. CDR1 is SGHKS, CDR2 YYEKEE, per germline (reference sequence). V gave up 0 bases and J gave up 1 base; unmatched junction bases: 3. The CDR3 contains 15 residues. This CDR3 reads CASSLGQGASYEQYF. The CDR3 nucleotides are TGTGCCAGCAGCTTGGGGCAGGGGGCATCCTACGAGCAGTACTTC. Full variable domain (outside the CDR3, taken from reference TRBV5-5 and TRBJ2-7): DAGVTQSPTHLIKTRGQQVTLRCSPISGHKSVSWYQQVLGQGPQFIFQYYEKEERGRGNFPDRFSARQFPNYSSELNVNALLLGDSALYLCASSLGQGASYEQYFGPGTRLTVT.

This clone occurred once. In DNA form, the CDR3 reads TGTGCCAGCAGCCGTTCAAGCGGGAGGGGAAACACCGGGGAGCTGTTTTTT. Amino acid sequence: CASSRSSGRGNTGELFF. The rearrangement joins TRBV7-2 to TRBJ2-2; 10 bases match TRBD2. The ends lost 5 bases at V and 2 bases at J; junction bases unmatched: 8. The CDR3 length is 17 residues. Germline V gene data show CDR1 as SGHTA and CDR2 as FQGNSA. The entire variable domain, with the rest obtained from reference TRBV7-2 and TRBJ2-2, is as follows: GAGVSQSPSNKVTEKGKDVELRCDPISGHTALYWYRQSLGQGLEFLIYFQGNSAPDKSGLPSDRFSAERTGGSVSTLTIQRTQQEDSAVYLCASSRSSGRGNTGELFFGEGSRLTVL.

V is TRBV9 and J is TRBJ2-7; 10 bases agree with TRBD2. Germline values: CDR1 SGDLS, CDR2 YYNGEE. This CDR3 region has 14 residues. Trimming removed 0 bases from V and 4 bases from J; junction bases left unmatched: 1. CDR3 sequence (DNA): TGTGCCAGCAGCGTAGGGACTAGCGGATACGAGCAGTACTTC. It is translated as CASSVGTSGYEQYF.

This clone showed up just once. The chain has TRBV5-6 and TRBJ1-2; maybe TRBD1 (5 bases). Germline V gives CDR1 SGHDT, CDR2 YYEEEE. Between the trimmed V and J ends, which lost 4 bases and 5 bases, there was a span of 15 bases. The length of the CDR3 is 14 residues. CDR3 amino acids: CASSQRQNLYGYTF. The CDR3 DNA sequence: TGTGCCAGCAGCCAGAGACAGAATCTATATGGCTACACCTTC.

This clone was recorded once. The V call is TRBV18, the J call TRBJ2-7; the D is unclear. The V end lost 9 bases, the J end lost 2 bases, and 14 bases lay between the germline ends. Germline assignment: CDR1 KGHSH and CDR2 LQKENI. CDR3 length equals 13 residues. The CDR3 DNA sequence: TGTGCCAGTTTGAGACTTGGCGCCTACGAGCAGTACTTC. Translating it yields CASLRLGAYEQYF.

CDR3 protein: CASSSRTGDHEQYF. In DNA form, the CDR3 reads TGCGCCAGCAGCTCGAGGACAGGGGACCACGAGCAGTACTTC. The chain is built from TRBV5-1 and TRBJ2-7; 9 bases fit TRBD1. With 3 bases clipped from V and 5 bases from J, the junction kept 6 bases outside the gene matches. Looked up from germline, CDR1 is SGHRS and CDR2 is YFSETQ. The CDR3 spans 14 residues.

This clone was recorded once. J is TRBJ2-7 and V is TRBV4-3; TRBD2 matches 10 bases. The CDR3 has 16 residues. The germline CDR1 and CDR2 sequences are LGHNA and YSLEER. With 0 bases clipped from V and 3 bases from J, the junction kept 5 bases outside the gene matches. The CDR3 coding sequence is TGCGCCAGCAGCCAAGATTTACTAGCGGGAAACTACGAGCAGTACTTC. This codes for CASSQDLLAGNYEQYF.

CDR3 protein: CASSVNRDADTQYF. In DNA, the CDR3 is TGCGCCAGCAGCGTAAACAGGGACGCAGATACGCAGTATTTT. This chain connects TRBV5-1 to TRBJ2-3, with D perhaps matching TRBD1 (6 bases). The CDR3 has 14 amino acids. Trimming shortened V by 4 bases and J by 4 bases, and 13 bases separated the two germline ends. Per germline, CDR1 SGHRS and CDR2 YFSETQ.

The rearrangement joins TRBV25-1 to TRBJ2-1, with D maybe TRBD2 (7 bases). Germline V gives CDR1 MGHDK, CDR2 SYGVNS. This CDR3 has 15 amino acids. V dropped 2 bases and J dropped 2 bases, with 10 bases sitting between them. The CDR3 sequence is CASSERGATYNEQFF. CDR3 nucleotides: TGTGCCAGCAGTGAACGGGGGGCGACCTACAATGAGCAGTTCTTC.

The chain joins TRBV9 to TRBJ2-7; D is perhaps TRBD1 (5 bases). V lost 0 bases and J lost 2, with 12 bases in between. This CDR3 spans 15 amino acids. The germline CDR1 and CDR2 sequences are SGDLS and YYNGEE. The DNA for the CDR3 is TGTGCCAGCAGCGTAGGTTTAGGGGATGCCTACGAGCAGTACTTC. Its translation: CASSVGLGDAYEQYF.

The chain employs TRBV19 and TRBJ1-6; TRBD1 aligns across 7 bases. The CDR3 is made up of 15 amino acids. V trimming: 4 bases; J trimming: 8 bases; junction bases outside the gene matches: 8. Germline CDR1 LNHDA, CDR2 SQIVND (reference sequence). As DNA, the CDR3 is TGTGCCAGTAGTACACAGGGGAGTATGGATTCACCCCTCCACTTT. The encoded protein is CASSTQGSMDSPLHF.

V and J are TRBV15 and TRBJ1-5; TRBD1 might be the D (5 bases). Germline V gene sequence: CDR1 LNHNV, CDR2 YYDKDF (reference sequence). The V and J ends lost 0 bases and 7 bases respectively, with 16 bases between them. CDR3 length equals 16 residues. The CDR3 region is CATSRDLGGRGQPQHF. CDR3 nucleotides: TGTGCCACCAGCAGAGATCTGGGGGGACGGGGACAGCCCCAGCATTTT.

The DNA of the CDR3 is TGTGCCAGCTCACCACTCGGGGGACAGGGGGATTACTATGGCTACACCTTC. As protein: CASSPLGGQGDYYGYTF. The chain is built from TRBV18 and TRBJ1-2; 11 bases fit TRBD1. CDR1 and CDR2 (germline): KGHSH, LQKENI. J lost 3 bases, V lost 1 base, and 7 bases had no gene match. This CDR3 region has 17 residues.

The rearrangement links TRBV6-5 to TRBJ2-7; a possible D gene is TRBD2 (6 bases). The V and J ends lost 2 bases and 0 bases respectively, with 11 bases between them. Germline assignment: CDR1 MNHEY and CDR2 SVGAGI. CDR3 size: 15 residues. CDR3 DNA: TGTGCCAGCAGTTACCGGGACTTCAGCTCCTACGAGCAGTACTTC. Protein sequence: CASSYRDFSSYEQYF.

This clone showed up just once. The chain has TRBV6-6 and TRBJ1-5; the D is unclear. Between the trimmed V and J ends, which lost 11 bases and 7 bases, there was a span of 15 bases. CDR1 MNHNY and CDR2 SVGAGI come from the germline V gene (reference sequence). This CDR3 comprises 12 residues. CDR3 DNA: TGTGCCGCTGGGCCCCCCGGGCAGCCCCAGCATTTT. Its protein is CAAGPPGQPQHF.

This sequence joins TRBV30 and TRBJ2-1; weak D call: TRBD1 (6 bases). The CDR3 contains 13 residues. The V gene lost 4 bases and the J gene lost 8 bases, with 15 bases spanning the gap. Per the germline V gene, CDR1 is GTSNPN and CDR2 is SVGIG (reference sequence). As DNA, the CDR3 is TGTGCCTGGAAGGGACACAAGATCGATGAGCAGTTCTTC. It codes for CAWKGHKIDEQFF.

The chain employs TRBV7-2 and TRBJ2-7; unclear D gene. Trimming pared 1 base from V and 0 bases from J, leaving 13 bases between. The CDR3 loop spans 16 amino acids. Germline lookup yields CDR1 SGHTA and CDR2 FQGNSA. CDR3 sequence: CASSLEVGWSSYEQYF. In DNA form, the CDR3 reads TGTGCCAGCAGCTTAGAGGTCGGCTGGAGCTCCTACGAGCAGTACTTC. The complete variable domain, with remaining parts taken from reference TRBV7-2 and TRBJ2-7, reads GAGVSQSPSNKVTEKGKDVELRCDPISGHTALYWYRQSLGQGLEFLIYFQGNSAPDKSGLPSDRFSAERTGGSVSTLTIQRTQQEDSAVYLCASSLEVGWSSYEQYFGPGTRLTVT.

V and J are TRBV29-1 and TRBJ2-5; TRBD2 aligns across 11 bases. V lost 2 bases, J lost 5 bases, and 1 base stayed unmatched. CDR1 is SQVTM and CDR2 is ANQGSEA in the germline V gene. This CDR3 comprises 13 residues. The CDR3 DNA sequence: TGCAGCGTTGAACGACTAGCGGGGGAGACCCAGTACTTC. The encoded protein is CSVERLAGETQYF.

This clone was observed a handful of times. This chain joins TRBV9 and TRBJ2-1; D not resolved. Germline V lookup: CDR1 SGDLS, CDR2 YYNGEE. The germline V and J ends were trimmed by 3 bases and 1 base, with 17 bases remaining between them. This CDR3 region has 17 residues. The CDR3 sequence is CASSAPAIGVSYNEQFF. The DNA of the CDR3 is TGTGCCAGCAGCGCACCAGCGATCGGTGTGTCCTACAATGAGCAGTTCTTC. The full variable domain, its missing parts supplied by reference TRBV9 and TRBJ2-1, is DSGVTQTPKHLITATGQRVTLRCSPRSGDLSVYWYQQSLDQGLQFLIQYYNGEERAKGNILERFSAQQFPDLHSELNLSSLELGDSALYFCASSAPAIGVSYNEQFFGPGTRLTVL.

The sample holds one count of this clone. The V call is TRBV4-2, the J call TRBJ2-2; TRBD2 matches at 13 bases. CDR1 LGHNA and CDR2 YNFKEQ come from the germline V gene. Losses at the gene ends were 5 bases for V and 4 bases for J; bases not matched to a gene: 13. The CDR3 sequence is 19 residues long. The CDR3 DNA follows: TGTGCCAGCAGCTCTAGCGGACTAGCGGGAGTGGGGGTCACCGGGGAGCTGTTTTTT. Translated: CASSSSGLAGVGVTGELFF.

The CDR3 reads CASSTANYGYTF. In DNA, the CDR3 is TGTGCCAGCAGCACAGCTAACTATGGCTACACCTTC. This chain connects TRBV27 to TRBJ1-2, with D hard to call. This CDR3 has 12 residues. CDR1 is MNHEY, CDR2 SMNVEV, per germline (reference sequence). Trimming shortened V by 6 bases and J by 0 bases, and 5 bases separated the two germline ends.

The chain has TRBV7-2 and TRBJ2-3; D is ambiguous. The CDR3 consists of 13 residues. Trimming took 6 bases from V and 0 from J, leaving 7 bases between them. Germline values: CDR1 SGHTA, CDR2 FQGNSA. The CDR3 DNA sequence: TGTGCCAGCAGATCGGTTAGCACAGATACGCAGTATTTT. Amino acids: CASRSVSTDTQYF.

The CDR3 DNA is TGCAGCGTTGAGTTGGTCTCTGGGGCCAACGTCCTGACTTTC. This encodes CSVELVSGANVLTF. V gene TRBV29-1 combines with J gene TRBJ2-6; D gene ambiguous. Germline assignment: CDR1 SQVTM and CDR2 ANQGSEA. V was cut by 3 bases and J by 0 bases, with 6 bases left in between. CDR3 length: 14 amino acids.

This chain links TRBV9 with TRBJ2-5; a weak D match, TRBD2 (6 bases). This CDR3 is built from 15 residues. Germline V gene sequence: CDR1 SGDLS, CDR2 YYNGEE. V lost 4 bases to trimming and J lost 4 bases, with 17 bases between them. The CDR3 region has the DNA TGTGCCAGCAGCCCCCAGGGAGGCCTGAGAGAGACCCAGTACTTC. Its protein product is CASSPQGGLRETQYF.

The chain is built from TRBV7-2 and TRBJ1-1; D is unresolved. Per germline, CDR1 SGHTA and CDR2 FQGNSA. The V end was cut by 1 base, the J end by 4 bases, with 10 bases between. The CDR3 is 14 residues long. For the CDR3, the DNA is TGTGCCAGCAGCTTAGTTAGCACTAGCACTGAAGCTTTCTTT. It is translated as CASSLVSTSTEAFF.

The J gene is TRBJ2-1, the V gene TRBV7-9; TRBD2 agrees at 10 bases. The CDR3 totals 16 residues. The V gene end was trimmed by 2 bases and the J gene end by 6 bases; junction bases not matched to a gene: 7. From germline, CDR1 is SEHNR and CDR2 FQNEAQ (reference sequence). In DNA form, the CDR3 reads TGTGCCAGCAGCTTAAGTCTAGCGGGAGCTCTCAATGAGCAGTTCTTC. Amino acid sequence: CASSLSLAGALNEQFF.

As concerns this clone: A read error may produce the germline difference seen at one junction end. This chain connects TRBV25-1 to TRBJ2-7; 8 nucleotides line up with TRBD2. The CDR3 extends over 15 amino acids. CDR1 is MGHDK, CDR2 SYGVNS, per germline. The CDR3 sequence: CATGGWDLLSGEQYF. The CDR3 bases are TGCGCCACGGGGGGGTGGGACTTGCTTAGTGGAGAGCAGTACTTC.

The CDR3 region is CATSRDRSWGQYF. CDR3 in DNA: TGTGCCACCAGCAGAGACCGGAGCTGGGGGCAGTACTTC. This sequence joins TRBV15 and TRBJ2-7; D unresolved. CDR3 length equals 13 residues. Germline lookup yields CDR1 LNHNV and CDR2 YYDKDF (reference sequence). Trimming left V 0 bases short and J 9 bases short, with 12 bases between.